This TCR beta chain originates from a study of blood T cell repertoires in COVID-19. Study overall: Samples taken during acute and convalescent COVID-19 were collected in the United States, Italy and Spain. Sources were T cells, B-cell-depleted T cells, or PBMCs; the material itself was cDNA or gDNA.

In the study's own analysis: Reference gene primer amplification in the assay estimated nucleated cell counts. Profiling relied on immunoSEQ multiplex PCR, and the TCRdb table lists in-frame clones only, not all of them. The V and J calls and clone size are taken from that table; D and trimming were inferred from the DNA. The sample lists fewer than 200,000 clones; 89% were seen once. V was trimmed by 8 bases and J by 5 bases, leaving 15 bases between them. There are 13 residues in the CDR3. Germline V gene data show CDR1 as MDHEN and CDR2 as SYDVKM. The V and J genes are TRBV28 and TRBJ1-1; D may be TRBD1 (5 bases). The sequence was obtained from a man younger than 30 who had recovered from COVID-19. The sequencing input was peripheral blood. CDR3 sequence reads: CASDLGRETEAFF. In DNA, the CDR3 is TGTGCCAGCGATTTGGGGCGAGAAACTGAAGCTTTCTTT.